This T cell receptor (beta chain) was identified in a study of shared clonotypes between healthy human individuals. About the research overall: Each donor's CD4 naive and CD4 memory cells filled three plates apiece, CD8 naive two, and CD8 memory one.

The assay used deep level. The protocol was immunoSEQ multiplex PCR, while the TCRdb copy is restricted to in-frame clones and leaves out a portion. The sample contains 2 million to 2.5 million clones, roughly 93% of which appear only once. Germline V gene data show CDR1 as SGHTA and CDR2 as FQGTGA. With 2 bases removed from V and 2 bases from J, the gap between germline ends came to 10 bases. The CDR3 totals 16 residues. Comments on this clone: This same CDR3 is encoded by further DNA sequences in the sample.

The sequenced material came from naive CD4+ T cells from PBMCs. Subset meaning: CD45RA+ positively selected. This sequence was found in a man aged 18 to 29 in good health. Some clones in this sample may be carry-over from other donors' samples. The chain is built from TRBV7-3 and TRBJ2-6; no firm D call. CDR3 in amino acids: CASSLEWSPGANVLTF. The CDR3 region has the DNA TGTGCCAGCAGCTTAGAATGGTCCCCTGGGGCCAACGTCCTGACTTTC.